Following are 13 T cell receptor beta chains from one sample sequenced in a study of T-cell reconstitution after alpha-beta-depleted transplantation in children. Preparation of the TCRbeta library involved a method that used unique molecular identifiers. Via MiXCR, TCRdb re-called the PCR reads, giving one row per CDR3 protein. The data contain around 490,000 distinct CDR3 sequences, about an eighth of them singletons. Sequencing was performed on PBMCs, mostly from graft donor cells, taken 180 days after TCRalphabeta/CD19-depleted stem cell transplant. These receptors were obtained from a female patient aged 2 to 10 who had a stem cell transplant for aplastic anemia, so the T cells may come from the graft donor.

This clonotype was counted between two and nine times. The chain links TRBV28 to TRBJ2-6; 7 bases match TRBD2. In germline, CDR1 is MDHEN, CDR2 SYDVKM. Trimming took 0 bases from V and 1 from J; bases not matched to a gene: 6. The CDR3 sequence is 18 residues long. CDR3 nucleotides: TGTGCCAGCAGTTTATGGGGAGGGATTCCTTCTGGGGCCAACGTCCTGACTTTC. Translated: CASSLWGGIPSGANVLTF.

There are many counts of this clonotype. The CDR3 DNA reads TGTGCCAGCAGTTTGCGGGGGACATCAACCCCGTACGAGCAGTACTTC. It specifies CASSLRGTSTPYEQYF. The V call is TRBV27, the J call TRBJ2-7, with D possibly being TRBD2 (7 bases). This CDR3 has 16 amino acids. Between the trimmed V and J ends, which lost 3 bases and 4 bases, there was a span of 19 bases. Germline assignment: CDR1 MNHEY and CDR2 SMNVEV (reference sequence).

Only a few counts were recorded for this clonotype. This chain joins TRBV28 and TRBJ2-7; D gene unclear. V gave up 2 bases and J gave up 6 bases, with 11 bases separating them. Germline loops: CDR1 MDHEN, CDR2 SYDVKM. This CDR3 spans 13 amino acids. Here the CDR3 reads CASSLGQEGEQYF. The CDR3 nucleotides read TGTGCCAGCAGTTTAGGTCAGGAAGGCGAGCAGTACTTC.

The chain carries TRBV7-3 and TRBJ2-3; possibly TRBD1 or TRBD2 for D (5 bases each). The length of the CDR3 is 12 residues. V lost 7 bases to trimming and J lost 4 bases, with 9 bases between them. Germline-derived CDR1 and CDR2 are SGHTA and FQGTGA. The CDR3 DNA follows: TGTGCCAGCATGGGACCCCCAGATACGCAGTATTTT. It specifies CASMGPPDTQYF.

The table lists this clonotype with a few counts. The V call is TRBV12-3 or TRBV12-4, the J call TRBJ1-1; a possible D gene is TRBD1 (5 bases). The CDR3 loop spans 14 amino acids. The V and J ends lost 3 bases and 4 bases respectively, with 12 bases between them. The CDR3 region has the DNA TGTGCCAGCAGTTTCGGGGGAAGGACCACTGAAGCTTTCTTT. Its translation is CASSFGGRTTEAFF.

The CDR3 reads CSVKASGANVLTF. The CDR3 coding sequence is TGCAGCGTCAAGGCGTCTGGGGCCAACGTCCTGACTTTC. The J gene is TRBJ2-6, the V gene TRBV29-1, with no clear D. The V gene's germline CDR1 is SQVTM and CDR2 ANQGSEA. The CDR3 is 13 amino acids. V dropped 6 bases and J dropped 1 base, with 7 bases sitting between them. The variable domain in full, completed from reference TRBV29-1 and TRBJ2-6, reads SAVISQKPSRDICQRGTSLTIQCQVDSQVTMMFWYRQQPGQSLTLIATANQGSEATYESGFVIDKFPISRPNLTFSTLTVSNMSPEDSSIYLCSVKASGANVLTFGAGSRLTVL.

The V call is TRBV10-3, the J call TRBJ2-3; 9 nucleotides agree with TRBD1. Germline CDR1 and CDR2: ENHRY and SYGVKD. Trimming at V came to 9 bases and at J to 4 bases, leaving 5 bases not matched to a gene. CDR3 size: 13 residues. The CDR3 region has the DNA TGTGCCATGGGCACAGGGGGCGCAGATACGCAGTATTTT. Its translation is CAMGTGGADTQYF.

The table lists this clonotype with a few counts. The genes are TRBV30 and TRBJ2-4, with D possibly called TRBD1 or TRBD2 (5 bases each). V lost 1 base and J 12 bases, leaving 13 bases between the germline ends. This CDR3 contains 12 residues. In germline, CDR1 is GTSNPN, CDR2 SVGIG (reference sequence). CDR3 in DNA: TGTGCCTGGAGTGCCGGGGCCCTTACTCAGTACTTC. This sequence encodes CAWSAGALTQYF.

The chain carries TRBV5-1 and TRBJ2-5, with a possible D match to TRBD2 (6 bases). The ends were cut back, 0 bases at V and 5 bases at J, with 11 bases in the middle. Germline V gene data show CDR1 as SGHRS and CDR2 as YFSETQ. CDR3 length: 14 residues. In DNA, the CDR3 is TGCGCCAGCAGCTTGGCGGGAGTGGACGAGACCCAGTACTTC. It encodes CASSLAGVDETQYF.

This clonotype was seen a few times. The J gene is TRBJ2-7, the V gene TRBV29-1, with 11 nucleotides matching TRBD1. There are 12 residues in the CDR3. Germline loops: CDR1 SQVTM, CDR2 ANQGSEA. V shed 7 bases and J 3 bases; nucleotides not matched to a gene: 2. CDR3 sequence: CSAGTGGYEQYF. CDR3 DNA: TGCAGCGCCGGGACAGGGGGCTACGAGCAGTACTTC.

This clonotype appeared a few times. The V gene is TRBV12-3 or TRBV12-4, the J gene TRBJ1-2; D is unclear. The CDR3 is 11 residues long. V lost 8 bases and J 8 bases, leaving 12 bases between the germline ends. CDR3 residues: CASGSSDGYTF. The CDR3 DNA follows: TGTGCCAGCGGTTCTTCGGACGGCTACACCTTC.

The chain joins TRBV20-1 to TRBJ1-3, with D unresolved. With 0 bases removed from V and 0 bases from J, the gap between germline ends came to 9 bases. The germline gives CDR1 DFQATT, CDR2 SNEGSKA (reference sequence). CDR3 size: 15 residues. In DNA, the CDR3 is TGCAGTGCTAGAGATACTCCGCGCTCTGGAAACACCATATATTTT. As protein: CSARDTPRSGNTIYF.

This chain links TRBV20-1 with TRBJ2-7; the D is unclear. The ends were cut back, 6 bases at V and 0 bases at J, with 15 bases in the middle. This CDR3 is 14 amino acids long. The germline V gene has CDR1 DFQATT and CDR2 SNEGSKA (reference sequence). CDR3 nucleotide sequence: TGCAGTGCAGTGGAGCTTCTTAGCTCCTACGAGCAGTACGTC. Protein sequence: CSAVELLSSYEQYV.